These 25 T cell receptor beta chains came from one sample sequenced in a study of T cells in Graves' hyperthyroidism and ophthalmopathy. Amplified TCR beta CDR3 regions derived from RNA transcripts. TCR CDR3 regions were first amplified by RT-PCR with HTBI primers. TCRdb re-derived calls from the multiplex PCR reads in MiXCR, one entry per CDR3 protein. The sample comprises about 640,000 distinct CDR3 sequences, about 45% of which are singletons, and less than 8.5% rests with the top ten. The sample comprised peripheral blood or thyroid tissue (not recorded which). The source is an adult man with Graves' disease, either hyperthyroidism or ophthalmopathy (not recorded which).

Only a few counts were recorded for this clonotype. The chain links TRBV5-1 to TRBJ2-7; D could derive from TRBD1 or TRBD2 (5 bases each). Germline V CDR1 and CDR2: SGHRS, YFSETQ. V lost 4 bases, J lost 0 bases, and 8 bases lay in between. The CDR3 consists of 13 residues. Written as DNA, the CDR3 is TGCGCCAGCAGCGCGAGGGGCTCCTACGAGCAGTACTTC. Protein: CASSARGSYEQYF.

This chain joins TRBV2 and TRBJ1-2; no definite D call. This CDR3 is built from 13 residues. The germline V gene encodes CDR1 SNHLY and CDR2 FYNNEI. V lost 3 bases, J lost 7 bases, and 12 bases lay in between. CDR3 in DNA: TGTGCCAGCAGTGATATAAGGGATTCTGGCTACACCTTC. The encoded protein is CASSDIRDSGYTF. The whole variable domain, filled in from reference TRBV2 and TRBJ1-2, reads EPEVTQTPSHQVTQMGQEVILRCVPISNHLYFYWYRQILGQKVEFLVSFYNNEISEKSEIFDDQFSVERPDGSNFTLKIRSTKLEDSAMYFCASSDIRDSGYTFGSGTRLTVV.

The chain links TRBV29-1 to TRBJ1-1; no reliable D call. V shed 8 bases and J shed 5 bases, with 21 bases lying between them. CDR1 is SQVTM and CDR2 is ANQGSEA in the germline V gene. The CDR3 loop spans 14 amino acids. CDR3 sequence (DNA): TGCAGCAGCCAAGAAGGCGAAGGGTTTACTGAAGCTTTCTTT. Translated, it gives CSSQEGEGFTEAFF.

This clonotype was counted only a few times. The chain employs TRBV6-5 and TRBJ2-3; the match to TRBD2 covers 7 bases. After removal of 8 bases from V and 5 bases from J, the junction contained 13 bases not matched to a gene. This CDR3 spans 15 amino acids. The V gene's germline CDR1 is MNHEY and CDR2 SVGAGI. The CDR3 DNA reads TGTGCCAGCTCGGACGTCGGGGGGACGGGAGATACGCAGTATTTT. This gives the protein CASSDVGGTGDTQYF.

CDR3 sequence reads: CSARDDGTTGGYTF. As DNA, the CDR3 is TGCAGTGCTAGAGACGACGGGACAACGGGAGGCTACACCTTC. This rearrangement joins TRBV20-1 to TRBJ1-2, with a possible D match to TRBD1 (6 bases). This CDR3 spans 14 amino acids. V lost 0 bases and J lost 8, with 16 bases in between. Germline CDR1 is DFQATT and CDR2 is SNEGSKA (reference sequence).

Worth noting for this clonotype: Germline is not matched at one junction end, which may reflect a read error. The gene calls are TRBV11-2 and TRBJ1-2, with a weak D call TRBD1 (6 bases). This CDR3 has 14 residues. Germline V lookup: CDR1 SGHAT, CDR2 FQNNGV. This CDR3 reads CAGSLGGTNYGYTF. CDR3 nucleotides: TGTGCCGGCAGCTTAGGGGGAACTAACTATGGCTACACCTTC.

This clonotype was detected many times. The rearrangement uses TRBV11-3 and TRBJ1-1; D gene uncertain. V gave up 6 bases and J gave up 2 bases, with 10 bases separating them. Germline V CDR1 and CDR2: SGHNT, YENEEA. The CDR3 has 13 residues. The CDR3: CASSRGYNTEAFF. The CDR3, as DNA: TGTGCCAGCAGTCGAGGGTATAACACTGAAGCTTTCTTT.

This clonotype was seen a handful of times. Written as DNA, the CDR3 is TGCAGTGCTAGGGCAGACTTCAATCAGCCCCAGCATTTT. It encodes CSARADFNQPQHF. J is TRBJ1-5 and V is TRBV20-1, with D uncertain. V shed 3 bases and J shed 3 bases, with 9 bases lying between them. The CDR3 is 13 residues long. Germline CDR1 and CDR2: DFQATT and SNEGSKA (reference sequence).

A note on this clonotype: The DNA is omitted, as the CDR3 cannot be located on it reliably, and the CDR3 follows TCRdb's listing. The chain couples TRBV25-1 to TRBJ2-5; the listed D gene, TRBD2, was not tested against the DNA. The length of the CDR3 is 14 amino acids, counting both ends. CDR1 is MGHDK and CDR2 is SYGVNS in the germline V gene. CDR3: CACSARGLGETQYF.

The chain is built from TRBV9 and TRBJ2-7; 8 bases line up with TRBD1. Trimming took 4 bases from V and 5 from J; bases not matched to a gene: 8. The CDR3 covers 14 residues. CDR1 is SGDLS, CDR2 YYNGEE, per germline. In nucleotides, the CDR3 is TGTGCCAGCAGCAGGACAGGGTTTGGGGACGAGCAGTACTTC. It codes for CASSRTGFGDEQYF.

V and J are TRBV5-1 and TRBJ2-7; D tentatively reads TRBD1 or TRBD2 (5 bases each). This CDR3 is 14 amino acids long. Germline V gene lookup returns CDR1 SGHRS and CDR2 YFSETQ. The V and J ends lost 2 bases and 2 bases respectively, with 11 bases between them. The CDR3 DNA follows: TGCGCCAGCAGCTTAGGGACGCCCACCTACGAGCAGTACTTC. Translation gives CASSLGTPTYEQYF. Filled out from reference TRBV5-1 and TRBJ2-7, the complete variable domain reads KAGVTQTPRYLIKTRGQQVTLSCSPISGHRSVSWYQQTPGQGLQFLFEYFSETQRNKGNFPGRFSGRQFSNSRSEMNVSTLELGDSALYLCASSLGTPTYEQYFGPGTRLTVT.

This clonotype is a singleton in its sample. The J gene is TRBJ2-1, the V gene TRBV20-1; D is undetermined. This CDR3 comprises 11 residues. Germline V gives CDR1 DFQATT, CDR2 SNEGSKA (reference sequence). Deletions cut 0 bases from V and 15 bases from J, with 12 bases between. The CDR3 loop reads CSARDPPTAFF. CDR3 nucleotides: TGCAGTGCTAGAGATCCTCCGACTGCGTTCTTC.

The chain recombines TRBV6-5 with TRBJ2-2; 9 nucleotides agree with TRBD2. CDR3 length: 16 amino acids. Germline assignment: CDR1 MNHEY and CDR2 SVGAGI. V trimming: 0 bases; J trimming: 11 bases; junction bases outside the gene matches: 10. The chain's CDR3 is CASSYSGGGANGELFF. CDR3 bases: TGTGCCAGCAGTTACTCCGGCGGGGGGGCGAACGGAGAGCTGTTTTTT.

In this sample, this clonotype turned up a few times. The chain is built from TRBV12-3 or TRBV12-4 and TRBJ1-1; 7 bases are shared with TRBD1. The CDR3 contains 12 residues. Trimming removed 8 bases from V and 4 bases from J; junction bases left unmatched: 4. CDR3 sequence: CASVTGATEAFF. CDR3 nucleotides: TGTGCCAGCGTCACAGGGGCCACTGAAGCTTTCTTT.

In its sample, this clonotype was seen a few times. The chain is built from TRBV14 and TRBJ1-3; D is ambiguous. Looked up from germline, CDR1 is SGHDN and CDR2 is FVKESK. V was cut by 11 bases and J by 0 bases, with 17 bases left in between. The CDR3 consists of 15 residues. The chain's CDR3 is CAGPQRSLSGNTIYF. The DNA of the CDR3 is TGTGCCGGACCACAGCGATCTCTCTCTGGAAACACCATATATTTT.

This clonotype was seen ten or more times. The chain combines TRBV15 with TRBJ2-5; perhaps D is TRBD1 or TRBD2 (5 bases each). The V gene lost 3 bases and the J gene lost 2 bases, with 16 bases spanning the gap. Germline V gives CDR1 LNHNV, CDR2 YYDKDF (reference sequence). The CDR3 is made up of 16 amino acids. Here the CDR3 DNA reads TGTGCCACCAGCAGGATGTGGGACGGCGGGCAAGAGACCCAGTACTTC. Translation gives CATSRMWDGGQETQYF.

CDR3 sequence (DNA): TGTGCCAGCAGCCGGGTCCCAGGGGCGTGGGTTGGGGCCAACGTCCTGACTTTC. It codes for CASSRVPGAWVGANVLTF. The V gene is TRBV12-3 or TRBV12-4, the J gene TRBJ2-6; D may be TRBD1 (6 bases). The CDR3 covers 18 residues. V was clipped by 6 bases and J by 3 bases, with 21 bases between them.

V usage is TRBV28 and J usage is TRBJ2-6; maybe TRBD2 (6 bases). Trimming removed 2 bases from V and 4 bases from J, with 12 bases in between. The germline V gene encodes CDR1 MDHEN and CDR2 SYDVKM. The CDR3 totals 16 residues. CDR3 nucleotide sequence: TGTGCCAGCAGTTTAACCGGGGGAGTCGGGGCCAACGTCCTGACTTTC. Amino acids: CASSLTGGVGANVLTF.

This clonotype was detected only once. The genes are TRBV15 and TRBJ2-2; either TRBD1 or TRBD2 may supply D (6 bases each). CDR3 length: 14 residues. Trimming stripped 0 bases from V and 8 bases from J, with 10 bases between. CDR1 and CDR2 (germline): LNHNV, YYDKDF (reference sequence). DNA for the CDR3: TGTGCCACCAGCAGAGATGGGGGGCTGGGGGAGCTGTTTTTT. This codes for CATSRDGGLGELFF.

This chain connects TRBV10-3 to TRBJ1-5, with D perhaps matching TRBD1 (5 bases). Germline V lookup: CDR1 ENHRY, CDR2 SYGVKD. There are 13 residues in the CDR3. V lost 10 bases and J 2 bases, leaving 12 bases between the germline ends. The CDR3 spells CATIGVGNQPQHF. CDR3 coding DNA: TGTGCCACCATAGGGGTTGGCAATCAGCCCCAGCATTTT.

This clonotype occurred a few times. Just one base apart from a much larger clone, this may be a read error. The chain links TRBV7-3 to TRBJ2-7, with 10 bases that match TRBD1. CDR1 SGHTA and CDR2 FQGTGA come from the germline V gene. CDR3 length: 15 amino acids. The V gene end was trimmed by 5 bases and the J gene end by 3 bases; junction bases not matched to a gene: 7. The CDR3 DNA reads as TGTGCCAGCAGCCCTCAGGACAGGGGGGACTACGAGCAGTACTTC. This encodes CASSPQDRGDYEQYF.

This clonotype has more than one count but fewer than ten. The gene calls are TRBV20-1 and TRBJ1-5; 11 bases align to TRBD1. V shed 3 bases, J shed 2 bases, and the junction held 3 bases outside the gene matches. CDR3 length: 15 amino acids. The germline gives CDR1 DFQATT, CDR2 SNEGSKA (reference sequence). Here the CDR3 reads CSARDRGPRNQPQHF. The CDR3 DNA reads as TGCAGTGCTAGGGACAGGGGGCCGCGCAATCAGCCCCAGCATTTT.

This clonotype showed up just once. The junction shows a germline mismatch at one end, possibly a read error. The rearrangement links TRBV24-1 to TRBJ2-6; 7 bases are a match to TRBD1. The CDR3 length is 16 residues. From germline, CDR1 is KGHDR and CDR2 SFDVKD. The CDR3 nucleotides are TGTGCCAGCAGTTACAGCAGGGGGTCTGGGGCCAACGTCCTGACTTTC. It encodes CASSYSRGSGANVLTF.

A note on this clonotype: This may stem from a read error, because a much larger clone lies one nucleotide away. This rearrangement joins TRBV2 to TRBJ1-3; D unclear. CDR3 length equals 14 residues. Per germline, CDR1 SNHLY and CDR2 FYNNEI. DNA of the CDR3: TGTGCCAGCACCGCGCGGAGCTCTGGAAACACCATGTATTTT. It translates to CASTARSSGNTMYF.

Of note for this clonotype: A much larger clonotype is one base distant, so this may be a read error. V gene TRBV7-9 combines with J gene TRBJ1-6, with 7 bases aligning to TRBD1. Germline loops: CDR1 SEHNR, CDR2 FQNEAQ (reference sequence). This CDR3 has 15 amino acids. The CDR3 loop reads CAGSLGGSRRSPLHF. CDR3 in DNA: TGTGCCGGCAGCTTAGGGGGCAGCCGTCGCTCACCCCTCCACTTT.